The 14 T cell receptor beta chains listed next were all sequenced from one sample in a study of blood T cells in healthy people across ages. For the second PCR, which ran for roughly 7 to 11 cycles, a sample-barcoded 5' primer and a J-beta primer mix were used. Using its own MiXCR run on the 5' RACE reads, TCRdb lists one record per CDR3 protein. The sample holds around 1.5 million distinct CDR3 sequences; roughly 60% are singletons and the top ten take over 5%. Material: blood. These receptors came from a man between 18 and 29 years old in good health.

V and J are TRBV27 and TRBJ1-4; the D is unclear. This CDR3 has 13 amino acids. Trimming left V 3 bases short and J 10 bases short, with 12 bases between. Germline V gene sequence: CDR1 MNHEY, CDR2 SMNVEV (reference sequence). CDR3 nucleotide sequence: TGTGCCAGCAGTTTTTACGCAGGCGGAAAACTGTTTTTT. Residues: CASSFYAGGKLFF.

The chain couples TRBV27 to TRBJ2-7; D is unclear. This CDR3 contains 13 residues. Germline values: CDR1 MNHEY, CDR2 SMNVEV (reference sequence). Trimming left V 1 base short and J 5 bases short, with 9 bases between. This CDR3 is CASSLYRNHEQYF. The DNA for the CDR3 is TGTGCCAGCAGTTTATATAGGAACCACGAGCAGTACTTC.

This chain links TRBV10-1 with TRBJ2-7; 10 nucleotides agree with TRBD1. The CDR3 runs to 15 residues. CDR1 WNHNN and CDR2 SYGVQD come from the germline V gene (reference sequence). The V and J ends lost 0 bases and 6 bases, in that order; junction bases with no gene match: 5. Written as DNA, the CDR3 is TGCGCCAGCAGTGAGTCTTGGACAGGGGGAACCGAGCAGTACTTC. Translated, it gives CASSESWTGGTEQYF.

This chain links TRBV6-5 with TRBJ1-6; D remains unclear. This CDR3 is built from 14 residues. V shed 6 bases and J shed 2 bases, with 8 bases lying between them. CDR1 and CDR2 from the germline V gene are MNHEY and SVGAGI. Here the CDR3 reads CASRPEAYNSPLHF. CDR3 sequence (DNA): TGTGCCAGCAGGCCAGAGGCCTATAATTCACCCCTCCACTTT.

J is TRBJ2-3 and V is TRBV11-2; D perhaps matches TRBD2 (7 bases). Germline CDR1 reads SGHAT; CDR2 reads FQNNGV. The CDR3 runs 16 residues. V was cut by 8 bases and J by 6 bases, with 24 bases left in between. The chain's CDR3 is CASRSPGGPVRDTQYF. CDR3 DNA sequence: TGTGCCAGCCGTTCCCCCGGGGGGCCCGTCCGGGATACGCAGTATTTT.

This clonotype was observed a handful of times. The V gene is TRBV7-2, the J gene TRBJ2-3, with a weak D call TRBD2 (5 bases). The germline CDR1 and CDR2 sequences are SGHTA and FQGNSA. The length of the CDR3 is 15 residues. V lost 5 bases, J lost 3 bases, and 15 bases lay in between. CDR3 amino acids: CASSQLLAPTDTQYF. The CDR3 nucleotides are TGTGCCAGCAGCCAACTTCTAGCCCCGACAGATACGCAGTATTTT.

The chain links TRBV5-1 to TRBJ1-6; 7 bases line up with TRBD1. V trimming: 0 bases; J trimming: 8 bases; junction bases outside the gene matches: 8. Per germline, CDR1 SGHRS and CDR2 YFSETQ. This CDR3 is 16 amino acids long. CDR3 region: CASSLGPGGIDSPLHF. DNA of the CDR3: TGCGCCAGCAGCTTGGGACCAGGGGGTATTGATTCACCCCTCCACTTT.

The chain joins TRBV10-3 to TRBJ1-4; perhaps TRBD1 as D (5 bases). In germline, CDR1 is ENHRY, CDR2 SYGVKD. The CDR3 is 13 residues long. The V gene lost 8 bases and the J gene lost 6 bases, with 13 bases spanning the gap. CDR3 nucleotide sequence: TGTGCCATCGCTAGGGACGGAGATGAAAAACTGTTTTTT. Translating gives CAIARDGDEKLFF.

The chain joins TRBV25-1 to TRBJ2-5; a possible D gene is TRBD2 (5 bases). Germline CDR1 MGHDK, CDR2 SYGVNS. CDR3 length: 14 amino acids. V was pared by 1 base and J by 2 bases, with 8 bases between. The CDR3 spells CASSELARQETQYF. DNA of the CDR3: TGTGCCAGCAGTGAATTAGCGAGACAAGAGACCCAGTACTTC.

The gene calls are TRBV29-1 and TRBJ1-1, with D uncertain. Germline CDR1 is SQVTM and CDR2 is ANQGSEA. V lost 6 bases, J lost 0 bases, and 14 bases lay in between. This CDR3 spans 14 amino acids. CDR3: CSVGMLAMNTEAFF. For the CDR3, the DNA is TGCAGCGTGGGAATGTTGGCGATGAACACTGAAGCTTTCTTT.

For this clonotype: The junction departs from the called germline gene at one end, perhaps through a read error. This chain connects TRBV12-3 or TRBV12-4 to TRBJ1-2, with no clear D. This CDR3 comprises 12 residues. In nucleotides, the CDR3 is TGTGCCGGCAGACCTGGATTGTATGGCTACACCTTC. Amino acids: CAGRPGLYGYTF.

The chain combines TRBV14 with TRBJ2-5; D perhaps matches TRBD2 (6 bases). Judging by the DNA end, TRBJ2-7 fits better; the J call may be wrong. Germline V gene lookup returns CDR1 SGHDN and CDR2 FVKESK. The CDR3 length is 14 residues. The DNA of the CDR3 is TGTGCCAGCAGCTACCGGGGGATCGGGTACGAGCAGTACTTC. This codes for CASSYRGIGYEQYF.

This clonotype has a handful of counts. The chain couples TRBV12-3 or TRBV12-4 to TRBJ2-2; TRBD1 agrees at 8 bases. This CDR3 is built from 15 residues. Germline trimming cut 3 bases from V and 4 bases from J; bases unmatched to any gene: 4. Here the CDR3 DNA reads TGTGCCAGCAGTTTCTGGACAGGGAGCACCGGGGAGCTGTTTTTT. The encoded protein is CASSFWTGSTGELFF.

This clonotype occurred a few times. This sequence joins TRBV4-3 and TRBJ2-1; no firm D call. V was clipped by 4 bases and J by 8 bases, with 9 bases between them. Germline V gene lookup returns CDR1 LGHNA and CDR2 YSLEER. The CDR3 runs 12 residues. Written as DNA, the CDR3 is TGCGCCAGCAGCCCCTCGGGCCATGAGCAGTTCTTC. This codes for CASSPSGHEQFF.